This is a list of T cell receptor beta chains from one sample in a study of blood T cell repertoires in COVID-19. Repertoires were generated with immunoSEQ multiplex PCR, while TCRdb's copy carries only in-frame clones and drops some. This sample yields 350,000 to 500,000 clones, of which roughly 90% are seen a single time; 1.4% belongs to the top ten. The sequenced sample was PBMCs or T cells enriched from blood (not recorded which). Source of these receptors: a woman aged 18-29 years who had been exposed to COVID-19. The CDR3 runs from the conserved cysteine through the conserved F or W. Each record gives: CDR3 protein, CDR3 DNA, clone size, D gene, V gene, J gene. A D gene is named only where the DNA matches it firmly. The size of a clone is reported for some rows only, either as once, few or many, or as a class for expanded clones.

CATSVSFNTEAFF	TGTGCCACCTCGGTGAGCTTTAACACTGAAGCTTTCTTT	-	-	TRBV19	TRBJ1-1
CASSEAVRGASYEQYF	TGTGCCAGCAGTGAAGCGGTTCGTGGGGCCTCATACGAGCAGTACTTC	few	-	TRBV6-1	TRBJ2-7
CASSLVQGSTEAFF	TGTGCCAGCAGCTTGGTGCAGGGGAGCACTGAAGCTTTCTTT	-	-	TRBV5-4	TRBJ1-1
CATSGKDRGLEKLFF	TGTGCCACCAGCGGGAAGGACAGGGGGCTTGAAAAACTGTTTTTT	once	TRBD1	TRBV15	TRBJ1-4
CASSSPTGLGTYEQYF	TGTGCCAGCAGTTCCCCCACAGGCCTGGGTACCTACGAGCAGTACTTC	-	-	TRBV6-6	TRBJ2-7
CASSPRPGTGANVLTF	TGTGCCAGCTCACCACGTCCAGGGACTGGGGCCAACGTCCTGACTTTC	many	-	TRBV18	TRBJ2-6
CASSSPRGMNTEAFF	TGTGCCAGCAGTTCCCCCCGGGGGATGAACACTGAAGCTTTCTTT	-	-	TRBV28	TRBJ1-1
CASSPTGQNTEAFF	TGTGCCAGCTCACCTACGGGACAGAACACTGAAGCTTTCTTT	-	-	TRBV18	TRBJ1-1
CASRSTSGGLETQYF	TGTGCCAGTAGGTCTACTAGCGGGGGGCTAGAGACCCAGTACTTC	-	TRBD2	TRBV19	TRBJ2-5
CASSVGQAGNIQYF	TGTGCCAGCAGCGTAGGACAGGCTGGTAACATTCAGTACTTC	-	-	TRBV9	TRBJ2-4
CASMEQGSTDTQYF	TGTGCCAGTATGGAGCAGGGGAGCACAGATACGCAGTATTTT	-	-	TRBV19	TRBJ2-3
CASSEGGLYRDRSLYGYTF	TGTGCCAGCAGTGAAGGCGGGCTTTACCGGGACAGATCCTTATATGGCTACACCTTC	-	TRBD1	TRBV2	TRBJ1-2
CASSLRRGETQYF	TGTGCCAGCAGCTTACGGAGAGGAGAGACCCAGTACTTC	-	-	TRBV7-9	TRBJ2-5
CASRNGTQISYEQYF	TGCGCCAGCAGAAACGGGACACAGATCTCCTACGAGCAGTACTTC	-	-	TRBV5-1	TRBJ2-7
CASRPTWPSTNEKLFF	TGCGCCAGCAGACCGACTTGGCCCTCAACTAATGAAAAACTGTTTTTT	-	-	TRBV5-1	TRBJ1-4
CASSFYRVSGELFF	TGTGCCAGCAGCTTCTACAGGGTATCCGGGGAGCTGTTTTTT	-	-	TRBV5-6	TRBJ2-2
CASSLSGTYTEAFF	TGTGCCAGCAGTTTATCCGGGACTTACACTGAAGCTTTCTTT	-	-	TRBV27	TRBJ1-1
CASSRTRGEKLFF	TGTGCCAGCAGCCGCACGAGGGGGGAAAAACTGTTTTTT	-	-	TRBV28	TRBJ1-4
CASSDTTRLRNYEQYF	TGTGCCAGCAGTGACACCACTAGGCTCAGAAATTACGAGCAGTACTTC	-	-	TRBV2	TRBJ2-7
CASSLVDRVAYEQYF	TGCGCCAGCAGCTTGGTGGACAGGGTTGCCTACGAGCAGTACTTC	-	TRBD1	TRBV5-1	TRBJ2-7
CANCAEGNEQYF	TGTGCCAACTGTGCAGAGGGTAACGAGCAGTACTTC	few	-	TRBV25-1	TRBJ2-7
CASSTRTGYQHF	TGTGCCAGTAGTACCAGGACGGGATACCAGCATTTT	-	-	TRBV19	TRBJ1-5
CASSPLPLEGEKLFF	TGTGCCAGCTCCCCTCTTCCGCTGGAGGGTGAAAAACTGTTTTTT	-	-	TRBV18	TRBJ1-4
CASSQDQWQVPDGKLFF	TGTGCCAGCAGCCAAGACCAATGGCAGGTGCCTGACGGAAAACTGTTTTTT	-	-	TRBV3-1/TRBV3-2	TRBJ1-4
CASSESIRVNEQYF	TGCGCCAGCAGTGAGTCGATCAGGGTTAACGAGCAGTACTTC	-	-	TRBV10-1	TRBJ2-7
CASSRGLDSTDTQYF	TGTGCCAGCAGCAGGGGACTGGATAGCACAGATACGCAGTATTTT	-	-	TRBV5-8	TRBJ2-3
CASSFTWGGGYNEQFF	TGTGCCAGCAGTTTTACGTGGGGCGGGGGATACAATGAGCAGTTCTTC	-	TRBD2	TRBV28	TRBJ2-1
CASSRAGTGSADTQYF	TGCGCCAGCAGCCGAGCCGGGACAGGGAGTGCAGATACGCAGTATTTT	-	TRBD1	TRBV4-1	TRBJ2-3
CASSSPGTGGREQYF	TGTGCCAGCAGCTCGCCCGGGACAGGGGGACGCGAGCAGTACTTC	-	TRBD1	TRBV11-2	TRBJ2-7
CASSLVLAGYTF	TGTGCCAGCAGCTTGGTTCTGGCTGGCTACACCTTC	-	-	TRBV5-8	TRBJ1-2
CASSLGLGGGNQPQHF	TGTGCCAGCAGCTTAGGCCTAGGGGGAGGCAATCAGCCCCAGCATTTT	-	-	TRBV7-2	TRBJ1-5
CASNPQGGTDTQYF	TGTGCCAGCAATCCCCAGGGGGGCACAGATACGCAGTATTTT	-	TRBD1	TRBV6-5	TRBJ2-3
CASSQDFGGRYEQYF	TGTGCCAGCAGCCAAGATTTCGGGGGGCGGTACGAGCAGTACTTC	-	-	TRBV3-1/TRBV3-2	TRBJ2-7
CASSQGTSLLNEQYF	TGTGCCAGCAGCCAAGGGACTAGCCTTTTGAACGAGCAGTACTTC	once	TRBD2	TRBV4-2	TRBJ2-7
CARSLIILAYRELSYNEQFF	TGTGCCAGAAGCTTGATTATTCTAGCCTACAGGGAGCTGTCCTACAATGAGCAGTTCTTC	-	-	TRBV5-3	TRBJ2-1
CASSVTSGGPYEQYF	TGTGCCAGCAGCGTGACTAGCGGGGGGCCCTACGAGCAGTACTTC	-	TRBD2	TRBV9	TRBJ2-7
CASSSPTGVVSPLHF	TGTGCCAGCAGTTCCCCGACAGGGGTAGTCTCACCCCTCCACTTT	-	TRBD1	TRBV6-2/TRBV6-3	TRBJ1-6
CAILETGVPQETQYF	TGTGCCATATTGGAGACAGGGGTCCCCCAAGAGACCCAGTACTTC	-	TRBD1	TRBV15	TRBJ2-5
CASSIDERGIYEQYF	TGTGCCAGTAGTATAGATGAAAGGGGAATCTACGAGCAGTACTTC	-	-	TRBV19	TRBJ2-7
CASSEIAGDYNEQFF	TGTGCCAGCAGCGAGATAGCGGGGGACTACAATGAGCAGTTCTTC	-	TRBD2	TRBV7-3	TRBJ2-1
CASSPLTTSTDTQYF	TGCGCCAGCAGCCCACTGACAACTAGCACAGATACGCAGTATTTT	-	-	TRBV5-1	TRBJ2-3
CASAPGEENIQYF	TGTGCCAGCGCCCCGGGGGAGGAAAACATTCAGTACTTC	once	-	TRBV6-5	TRBJ2-4
CASSFVPRGSYNEQFF	TGTGCCAGCAGTTTTGTCCCACGGGGCTCCTACAATGAGCAGTTCTTC	-	-	TRBV6-2/TRBV6-3	TRBJ2-1
CASSLGGTSGGAEGEQFF	TGTGCCAGCAGCTTAGGTGGGACTAGCGGGGGGGCCGAGGGTGAGCAGTTCTTC	-	TRBD2	TRBV11-3	TRBJ2-1
CASEGNEQFF	TGTGCCAGCGAGGGCAATGAGCAGTTCTTC	-	-	TRBV28	TRBJ2-1
CASNPDRSLNAGELFF	TGTGCCAGCAACCCGGACAGGAGCTTAAACGCCGGGGAGCTGTTTTTT	-	TRBD1	TRBV7-9	TRBJ2-2
CATSMGQGATEAFF	TGTGCCACCAGCATGGGACAGGGAGCCACTGAAGCTTTCTTT	once	TRBD1	TRBV15	TRBJ1-1
CASSSAGTYTGELFF	TGTGCCAGCAGTTCCGCCGGGACTTACACCGGGGAGCTGTTTTTT	-	-	TRBV28	TRBJ2-2
CASSPPSSGARAQYF	TGTGCCAGCTCACCACCCTCTAGCGGGGCCAGGGCCCAGTACTTC	-	TRBD2	TRBV18	TRBJ2-5
CASSPPGGGQETQYF	TGTGCCAGCAGCCCACCGGGCGGGGGCCAAGAGACCCAGTACTTC	-	TRBD2	TRBV9	TRBJ2-5
CAWRENSNQPQHF	TGTGCCTGGAGGGAGAACAGCAATCAGCCCCAGCATTTT	-	-	TRBV30	TRBJ1-5
CASSYNRAEAFF	TGTGCCAGCAGTTACAACAGGGCTGAAGCTTTCTTT	-	-	TRBV6-5	TRBJ1-1
CASTGTPAYEQYF	TGTGCCAGCACGGGGACTCCCGCCTACGAGCAGTACTTC	-	-	TRBV2	TRBJ2-7
CASTTVPNYGYTF	TGCGCCAGCACCACAGTACCTAACTATGGCTACACCTTC	few	-	TRBV5-1	TRBJ1-2
CASSLDGGYSNQPQHF	TGTGCCAGCAGTTTAGACGGCGGCTATAGCAATCAGCCCCAGCATTTT	-	-	TRBV28	TRBJ1-5
CASSSAGGPYEQYF	TGTGCCAGCAGCTCAGCGGGAGGCCCCTACGAGCAGTACTTC	-	TRBD2	TRBV13	TRBJ2-7
CASSQDYGYEQYF	TGTGCCAGCAGCCAAGATTACGGCTACGAGCAGTACTTC	-	-	TRBV4-2	TRBJ2-7
CASSVALGEGDTQYF	TGTGCCAGCAGCGTAGCACTAGGCGAGGGAGATACGCAGTATTTT	once	-	TRBV9	TRBJ2-3
CASSFLAGTSGRIPSYNEQFF	TGTGCCAGCAGTTTTTTAGCTGGGACTAGCGGGAGGATTCCCTCCTACAATGAGCAGTTCTTC	-	TRBD2	TRBV28	TRBJ2-1
CASSPRIAGATYNEQFF	TGTGCCAGCAGTCCCCGGATAGCGGGGGCCACCTACAATGAGCAGTTCTTC	-	TRBD2	TRBV27	TRBJ2-1